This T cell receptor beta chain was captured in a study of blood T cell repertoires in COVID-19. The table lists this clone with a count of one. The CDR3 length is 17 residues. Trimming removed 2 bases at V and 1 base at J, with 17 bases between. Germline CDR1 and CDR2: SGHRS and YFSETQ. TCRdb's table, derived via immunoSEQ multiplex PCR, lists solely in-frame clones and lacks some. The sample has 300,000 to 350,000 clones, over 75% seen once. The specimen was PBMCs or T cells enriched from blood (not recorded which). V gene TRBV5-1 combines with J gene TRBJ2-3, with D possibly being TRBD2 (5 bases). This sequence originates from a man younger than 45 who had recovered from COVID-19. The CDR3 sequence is CASSFTGLWAGTDTQYF. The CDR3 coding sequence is TGCGCCAGCAGCTTTACTGGACTCTGGGCGGGCACAGATACGCAGTATTTT.